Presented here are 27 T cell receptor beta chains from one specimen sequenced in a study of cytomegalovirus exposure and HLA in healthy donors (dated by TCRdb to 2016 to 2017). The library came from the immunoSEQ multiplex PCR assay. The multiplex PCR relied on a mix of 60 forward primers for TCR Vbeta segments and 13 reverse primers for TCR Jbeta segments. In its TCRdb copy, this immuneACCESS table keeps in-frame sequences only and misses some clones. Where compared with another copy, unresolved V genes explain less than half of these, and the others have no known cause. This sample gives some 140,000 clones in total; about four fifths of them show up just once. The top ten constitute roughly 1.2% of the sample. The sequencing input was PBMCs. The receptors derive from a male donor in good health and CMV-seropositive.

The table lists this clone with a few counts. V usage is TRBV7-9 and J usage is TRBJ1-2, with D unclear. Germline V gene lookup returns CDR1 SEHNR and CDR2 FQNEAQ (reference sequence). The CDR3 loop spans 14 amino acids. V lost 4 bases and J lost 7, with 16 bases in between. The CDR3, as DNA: TGTGCCAGCAGCTGGGATTCGGGGAAGGGTGGCTACACCTTC. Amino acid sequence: CASSWDSGKGGYTF. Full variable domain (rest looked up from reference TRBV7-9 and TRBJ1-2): DTGVSQNPRHKITKRGQNVTFRCDPISEHNRLYWYRQTLGQGPEFLTYFQNEAQLEKSRLLSDRFSAERPKGSFSTLEIQRTEQGDSAMYLCASSWDSGKGGYTFGSGTRLTVV.

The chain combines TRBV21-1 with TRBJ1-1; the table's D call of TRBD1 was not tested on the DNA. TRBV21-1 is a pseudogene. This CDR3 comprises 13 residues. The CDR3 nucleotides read TGTGCCAGCAGCACGCGACAGGGGGCTGAAGCTTTCTTT. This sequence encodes CASSTRQGAEAFF.

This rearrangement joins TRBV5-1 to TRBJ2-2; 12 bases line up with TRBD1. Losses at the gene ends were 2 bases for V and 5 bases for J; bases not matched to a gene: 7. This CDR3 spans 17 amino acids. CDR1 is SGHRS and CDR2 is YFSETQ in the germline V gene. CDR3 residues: CASSFRPGQGATGELFF. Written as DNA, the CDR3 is TGCGCCAGCAGCTTCCGCCCGGGACAGGGGGCAACCGGGGAGCTGTTTTTT.

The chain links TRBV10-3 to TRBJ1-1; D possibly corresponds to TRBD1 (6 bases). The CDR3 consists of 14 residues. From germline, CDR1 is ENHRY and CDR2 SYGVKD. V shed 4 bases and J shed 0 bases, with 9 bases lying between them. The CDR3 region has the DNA TGTGCCATCAGTGGGGGACAATTGAACACTGAAGCTTTCTTT. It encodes CAISGGQLNTEAFF.

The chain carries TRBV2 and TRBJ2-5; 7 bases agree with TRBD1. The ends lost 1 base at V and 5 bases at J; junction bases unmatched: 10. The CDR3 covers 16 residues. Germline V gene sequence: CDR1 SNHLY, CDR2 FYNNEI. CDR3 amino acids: CASSEGEGALSETQYF. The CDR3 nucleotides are TGTGCCAGCAGTGAAGGCGAGGGGGCTCTTTCGGAGACCCAGTACTTC.

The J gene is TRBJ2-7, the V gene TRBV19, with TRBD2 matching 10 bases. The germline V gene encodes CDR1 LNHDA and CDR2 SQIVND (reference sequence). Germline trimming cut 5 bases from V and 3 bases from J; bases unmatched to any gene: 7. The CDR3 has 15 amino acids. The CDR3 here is CASSFLAGVDYEQYF. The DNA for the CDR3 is TGTGCCAGTAGTTTCCTAGCGGGAGTAGACTACGAGCAGTACTTC.

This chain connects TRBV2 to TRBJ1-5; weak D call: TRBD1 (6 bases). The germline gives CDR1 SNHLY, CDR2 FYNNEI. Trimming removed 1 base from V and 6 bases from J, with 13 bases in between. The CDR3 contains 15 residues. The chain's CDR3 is CASSEGGGVGQPQHF. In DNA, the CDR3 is TGTGCCAGCAGTGAAGGAGGGGGTGTGGGTCAGCCCCAGCATTTT.

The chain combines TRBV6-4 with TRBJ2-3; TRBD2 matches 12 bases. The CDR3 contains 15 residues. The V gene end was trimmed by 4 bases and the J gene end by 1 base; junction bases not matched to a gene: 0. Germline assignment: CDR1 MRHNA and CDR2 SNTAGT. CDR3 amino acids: CASSGLAGGTDTQYF. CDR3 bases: TGTGCCAGCAGTGGACTAGCGGGAGGCACAGATACGCAGTATTTT.

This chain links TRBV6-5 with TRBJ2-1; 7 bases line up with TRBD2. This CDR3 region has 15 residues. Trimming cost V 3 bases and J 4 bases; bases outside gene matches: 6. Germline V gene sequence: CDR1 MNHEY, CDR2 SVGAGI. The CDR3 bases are TGTGCCAGCAGTTATGTGGCTAGCGGATACAATGAGCAGTTCTTC. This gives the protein CASSYVASGYNEQFF.

The CDR3 bases are TGTGCCAGCACACAGGGTAATAATTCACCCCTCCACTTT. Protein: CASTQGNNSPLHF. V and J are TRBV2 and TRBJ1-6; a weak D match, TRBD1 (6 bases). CDR3 size: 13 residues. The germline gives CDR1 SNHLY, CDR2 FYNNEI. V gave up 7 bases and J gave up 5 bases, with 9 bases separating them. Using reference TRBV2 and TRBJ1-6 for the parts outside the CDR3, the full variable domain is EPEVTQTPSHQVTQMGQEVILRCVPISNHLYFYWYRQILGQKVEFLVSFYNNEISEKSEIFDDQFSVERPDGSNFTLKIRSTKLEDSAMYFCASTQGNNSPLHFGNGTRLTVT.

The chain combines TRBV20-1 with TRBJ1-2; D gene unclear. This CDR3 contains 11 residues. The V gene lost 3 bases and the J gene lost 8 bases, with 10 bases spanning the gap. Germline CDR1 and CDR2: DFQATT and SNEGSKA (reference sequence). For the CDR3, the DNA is TGCAGTGCTAGCCATACCCAGGGCTACACCTTC. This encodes CSASHTQGYTF.

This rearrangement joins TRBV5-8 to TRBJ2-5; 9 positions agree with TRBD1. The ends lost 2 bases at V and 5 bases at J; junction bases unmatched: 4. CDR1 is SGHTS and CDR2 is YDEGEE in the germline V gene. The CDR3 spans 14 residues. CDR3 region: CASSLTGGEETQYF. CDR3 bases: TGTGCCAGCAGCTTAACAGGGGGCGAGGAGACCCAGTACTTC.

The CDR3 DNA reads as TGTGCCAGCAGCCAATCGGCGGGACAGGGTATGGAGACCCAGTACTTC. Amino acids: CASSQSAGQGMETQYF. The chain carries TRBV4-2 and TRBJ2-5; 9 bases align to TRBD1. Germline CDR1 LGHNA, CDR2 YNFKEQ. This CDR3 contains 16 residues. The ends lost 2 bases at V and 5 bases at J; junction bases unmatched: 9.

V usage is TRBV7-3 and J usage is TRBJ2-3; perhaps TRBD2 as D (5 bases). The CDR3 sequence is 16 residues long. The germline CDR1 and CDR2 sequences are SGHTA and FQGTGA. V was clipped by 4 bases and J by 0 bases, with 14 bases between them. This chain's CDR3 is CASSSRSTTSTDTQYF. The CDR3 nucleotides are TGTGCCAGCAGCTCCCGTTCGACTACTAGCACAGATACGCAGTATTTT. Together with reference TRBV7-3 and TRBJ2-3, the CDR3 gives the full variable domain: GAGVSQTPSNKVTEKGKYVELRCDPISGHTALYWYRQSLGQGPEFLIYFQGTGAADDSGLPNDRFFAVRPEGSVSTLKIQRTERGDSAVYLCASSSRSTTSTDTQYFGPGTRLTVL.

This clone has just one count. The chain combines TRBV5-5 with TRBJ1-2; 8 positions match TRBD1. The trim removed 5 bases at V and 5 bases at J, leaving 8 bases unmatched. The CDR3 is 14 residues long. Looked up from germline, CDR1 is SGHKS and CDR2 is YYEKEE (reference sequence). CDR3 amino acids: CASRTTGGGYGYTF. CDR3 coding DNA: TGTGCCAGCAGGACTACAGGGGGAGGGTATGGCTACACCTTC.

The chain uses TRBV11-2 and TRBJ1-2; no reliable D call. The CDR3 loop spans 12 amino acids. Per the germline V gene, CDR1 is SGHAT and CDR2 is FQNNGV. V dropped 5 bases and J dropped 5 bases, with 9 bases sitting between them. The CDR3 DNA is TGTGCCAGCAGCCGCGGAGAGTATGGCTACACCTTC. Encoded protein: CASSRGEYGYTF.

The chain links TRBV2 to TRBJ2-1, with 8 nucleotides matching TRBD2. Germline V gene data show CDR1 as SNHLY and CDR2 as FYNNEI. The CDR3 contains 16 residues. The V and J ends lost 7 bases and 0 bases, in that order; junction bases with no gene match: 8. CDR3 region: CASTLREGASYNEQFF. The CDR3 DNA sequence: TGTGCCAGCACCCTCCGGGAGGGCGCCTCCTACAATGAGCAGTTCTTC.

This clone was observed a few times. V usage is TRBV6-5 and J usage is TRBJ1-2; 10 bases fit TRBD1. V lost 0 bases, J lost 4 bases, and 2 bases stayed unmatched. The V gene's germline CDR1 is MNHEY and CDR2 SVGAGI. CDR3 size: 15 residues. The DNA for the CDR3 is TGTGCCAGCAGTTACTCGGGACAGGGGCGCTATGGCTACACCTTC. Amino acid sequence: CASSYSGQGRYGYTF.

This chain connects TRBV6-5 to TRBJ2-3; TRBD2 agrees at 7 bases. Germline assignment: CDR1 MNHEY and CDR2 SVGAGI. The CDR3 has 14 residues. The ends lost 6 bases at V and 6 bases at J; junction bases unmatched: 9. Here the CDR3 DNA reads TGTGCCAGCAGCCCGGGGGGTCCCGGGGATACGCAGTATTTT. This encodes CASSPGGPGDTQYF.

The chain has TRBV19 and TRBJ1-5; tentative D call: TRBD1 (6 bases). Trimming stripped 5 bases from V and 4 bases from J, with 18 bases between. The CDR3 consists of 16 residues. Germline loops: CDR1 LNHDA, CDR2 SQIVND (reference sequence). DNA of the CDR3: TGTGCCAGTAGTGCTCCAACTCCAGGGGCGAATCAGCCCCAGCATTTT. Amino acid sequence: CASSAPTPGANQPQHF. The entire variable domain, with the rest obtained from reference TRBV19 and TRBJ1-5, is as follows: DGGITQSPKYLFRKEGQNVTLSCEQNLNHDAMYWYRQDPGQGLRLIYYSQIVNDFQKGDIAEGYSVSREKKESFPLTVTSAQKNPTAFYLCASSAPTPGANQPQHFGDGTRLSIL.

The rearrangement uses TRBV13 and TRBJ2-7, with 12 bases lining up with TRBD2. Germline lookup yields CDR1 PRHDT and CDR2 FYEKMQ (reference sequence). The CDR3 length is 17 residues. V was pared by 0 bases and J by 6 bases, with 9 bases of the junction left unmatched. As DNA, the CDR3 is TGTGCCAGCAGCTTAGGCGGTCCGACTAGCGGGAGCCGCGAGCAGTACTTC. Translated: CASSLGGPTSGSREQYF.

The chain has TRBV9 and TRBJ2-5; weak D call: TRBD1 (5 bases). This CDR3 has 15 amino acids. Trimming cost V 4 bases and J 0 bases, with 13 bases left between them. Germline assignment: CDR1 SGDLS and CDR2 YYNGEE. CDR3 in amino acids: CASSQDSSNQETQYF. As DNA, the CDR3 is TGTGCCAGCAGCCAAGACAGCTCCAACCAAGAGACCCAGTACTTC.

The CDR3 reads CASSLPQTDTQYF. In nucleotides, the CDR3 is TGTGCCAGCAGTCTTCCCCAGACAGATACGCAGTATTTT. The rearrangement joins TRBV28 to TRBJ2-3, with D uncertain. Germline CDR1 and CDR2: MDHEN and SYDVKM. This CDR3 region has 13 residues. The germline V and J ends were trimmed by 5 bases and 3 bases, with 9 bases remaining between them.

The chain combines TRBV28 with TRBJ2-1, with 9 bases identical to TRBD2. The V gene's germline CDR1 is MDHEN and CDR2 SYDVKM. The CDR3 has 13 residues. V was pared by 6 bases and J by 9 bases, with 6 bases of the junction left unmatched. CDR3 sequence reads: CASRSGTSLEQFF. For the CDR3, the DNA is TGTGCCAGCAGATCCGGGACTAGCCTTGAGCAGTTCTTC.

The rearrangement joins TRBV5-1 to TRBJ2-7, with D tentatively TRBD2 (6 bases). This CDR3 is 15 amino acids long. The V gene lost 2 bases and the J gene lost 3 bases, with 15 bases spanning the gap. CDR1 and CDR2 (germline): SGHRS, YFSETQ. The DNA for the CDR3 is TGCGCCAGCAGCTTTCAAGCCGGAGGGGACTACGAGCAGTACTTC. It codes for CASSFQAGGDYEQYF.

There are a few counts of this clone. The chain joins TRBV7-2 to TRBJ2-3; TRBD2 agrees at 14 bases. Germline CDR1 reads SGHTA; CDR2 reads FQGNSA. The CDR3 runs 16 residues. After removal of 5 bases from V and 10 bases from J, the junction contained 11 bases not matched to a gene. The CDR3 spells CASSLQRLAGGGAQYF. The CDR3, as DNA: TGTGCCAGCAGCCTCCAGAGACTAGCGGGAGGGGGTGCGCAGTATTTT.

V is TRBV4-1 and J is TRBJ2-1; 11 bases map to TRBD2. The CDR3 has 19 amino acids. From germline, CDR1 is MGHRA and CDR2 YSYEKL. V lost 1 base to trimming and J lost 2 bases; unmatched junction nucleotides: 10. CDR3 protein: CASSQVESSGREAYNEQFF. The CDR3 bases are TGCGCCAGCAGCCAAGTCGAGAGTAGCGGGAGGGAAGCCTACAATGAGCAGTTCTTC.